The clone carrying this T cell receptor (beta chain) was observed once. Its antigen is not known. Losses at the gene ends were 6 bases for V and 2 bases for J; bases not matched to a gene: 6. The CDR3 spans 14 residues. The germline gives CDR1 MNHEY, CDR2 SMNVEV (reference sequence). The authors ran the immunoSEQ assay, v3.0, at survey level. Clones were sequenced by immunoSEQ multiplex PCR, and TCRdb holds only the in-frame ones, with some missing. Among 13,000 to 15,000 clones listed, approximately 82% were seen once. The source of the sample is a study of long-term antiretroviral therapy in people with HIV. Study results and caveats: ART-treated samples gained diversity yet remained below transplant donor controls.

The specimen was unsorted PBMCs, collected 0.4 years after starting antiretroviral therapy. The origin of this receptor is a young man with HIV. The chain couples TRBV27 to TRBJ2-7, with TRBD1 matching over 8 bases. CDR3 protein: CASRALTGAYEQYF. The CDR3 DNA sequence: TGTGCCAGCAGGGCGCTGACAGGGGCCTACGAGCAGTACTTC.